Sequencing of this TCR beta chain was carried out in a study of blood T cell repertoires in COVID-19. Study-level background: Italy, Spain and the United States were the sources of the convalescent and acute COVID-19 samples. PBMCs, B-cell-depleted T cells, or T cells were the source of the cDNA or gDNA that made up the material.

Source study methods: Reference gene primer amplification gave nucleated cell count estimates. Assay: immunoSEQ multiplex PCR; the TCRdb copy retains only in-frame clones and omits some. That table supplies the V and J calls and clone size; D and trimming were determined from the DNA. This repertoire shows over 200,000 clones, approximately 90% found once; its top ten account for 9.5% to 13%. The Seattle patients joined while their infection was active and were tracked longitudinally afterward. The sample consisted of peripheral blood. The source is a man between 45 and 60 years old with COVID-19, enrolled during active disease.

The CDR3 nucleotides read TGTGCCAGCAGGCGACAGGGGCTGGACGAGCAGTACTTC. It specifies CASRRQGLDEQYF. The V and J genes are TRBV6-5 and TRBJ2-7, with 8 bases identical to TRBD1. After removal of 6 bases from V and 5 bases from J, the junction contained 6 bases not matched to a gene. The CDR3 is 13 amino acids. The V gene's germline CDR1 is MNHEY and CDR2 SVGAGI.